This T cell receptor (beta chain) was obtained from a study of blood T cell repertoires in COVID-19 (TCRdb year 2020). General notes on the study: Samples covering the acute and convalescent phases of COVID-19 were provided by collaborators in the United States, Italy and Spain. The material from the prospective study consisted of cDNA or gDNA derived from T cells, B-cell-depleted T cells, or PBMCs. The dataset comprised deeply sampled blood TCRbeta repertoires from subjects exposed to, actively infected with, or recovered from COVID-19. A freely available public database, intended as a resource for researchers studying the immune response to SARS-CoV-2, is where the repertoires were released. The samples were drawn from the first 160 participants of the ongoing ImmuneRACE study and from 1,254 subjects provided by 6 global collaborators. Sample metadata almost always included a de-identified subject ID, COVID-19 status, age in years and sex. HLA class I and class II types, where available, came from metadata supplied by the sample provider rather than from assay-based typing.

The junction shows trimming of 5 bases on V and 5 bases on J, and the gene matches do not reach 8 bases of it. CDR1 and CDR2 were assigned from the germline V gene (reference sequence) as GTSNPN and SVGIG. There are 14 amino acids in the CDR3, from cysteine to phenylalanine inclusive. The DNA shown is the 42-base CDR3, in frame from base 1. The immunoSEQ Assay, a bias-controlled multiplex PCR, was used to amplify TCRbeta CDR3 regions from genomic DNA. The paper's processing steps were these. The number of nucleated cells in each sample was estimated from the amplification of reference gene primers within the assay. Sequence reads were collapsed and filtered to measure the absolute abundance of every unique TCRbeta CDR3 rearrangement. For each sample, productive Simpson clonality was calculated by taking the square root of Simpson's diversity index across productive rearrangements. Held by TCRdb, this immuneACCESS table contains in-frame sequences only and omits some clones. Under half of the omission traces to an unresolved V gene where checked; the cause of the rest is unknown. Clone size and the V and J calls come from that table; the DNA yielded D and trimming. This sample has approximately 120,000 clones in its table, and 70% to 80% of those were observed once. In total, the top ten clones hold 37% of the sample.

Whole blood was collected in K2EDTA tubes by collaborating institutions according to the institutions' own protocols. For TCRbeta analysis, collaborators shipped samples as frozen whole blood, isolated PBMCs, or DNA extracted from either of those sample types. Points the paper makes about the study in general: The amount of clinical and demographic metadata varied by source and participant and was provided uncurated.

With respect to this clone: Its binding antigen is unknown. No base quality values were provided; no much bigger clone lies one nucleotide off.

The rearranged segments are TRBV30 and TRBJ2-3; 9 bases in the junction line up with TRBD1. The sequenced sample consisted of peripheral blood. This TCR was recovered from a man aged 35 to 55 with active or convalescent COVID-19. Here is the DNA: TGTGCCTGGCTAACAGGGGGCACGGGAGATACGCAGTATTTT. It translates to CAWLTGGTGDTQYF.